The present TCR beta chain was sequenced within a study of blood T cell repertoires in COVID-19 (dated by TCRdb to 2020 to 2022). In the study overall: Samples from collaborators originated in the United States, Italy and Spain and spanned both the acute and convalescent phases of COVID-19. Subjects who had been exposed to COVID-19, were actively infected with it, or had recovered from it provided the deeply sampled blood TCRbeta repertoires that made up the dataset. Where HLA class I and class II types were available, the types were taken from metadata supplied by the sample provider, not from assay-based typing. The samples were drawn from two sources: the first 160 participants of the ongoing ImmuneRACE study, and 950 to 1,500 subjects contributed by 6 global collaborators. The repertoires were made available in a free public database intended to serve as a resource for research on the immune response to SARS-CoV-2. The prospective study material was composed of cDNA or gDNA derived from T cells, B-cell-depleted T cells, or PBMCs. Sample metadata almost always included a de-identified subject ID, COVID-19 status, age in years and sex.

TCRbeta CDR3 regions were amplified from genomic DNA by means of the immunoSEQ Assay, a bias-controlled multiplex PCR. The original pipeline was this. Within the assay, amplification of reference gene primers was used to estimate how many nucleated cells each sample contained. To quantify the absolute abundance of each unique TCRbeta CDR3 rearrangement, sequence reads were collapsed and filtered. For each sample, productive Simpson clonality was calculated as the square root of Simpson's diversity index over productive rearrangements. The source is immuneACCESS, and TCRdb retained only in-frame sequences with V and J called. Part of the clones is not carried over; for the studies checked, unresolved V genes explain less than half of this, and the remainder is unexplained. The DNA gave D and trimming, while V, J and clone size come from that table. Across this sample there are over 350,000 clones, with 70% to 90% seen only once. The ten largest clones represent roughly 2% of the sample.

Participants in the prospective study were aged roughly 18 to 100 years, lived in about two dozen United States geographic areas, and enrolled through a virtual design. Cohort assignment in the prospective study relied on participant-reported clinical history from a screening survey and a study questionnaire. In the prospective study, mobile phlebotomists collected whole blood, serum and a nasopharyngeal or oropharyngeal swab from each participant. Participants in the prospective study had the option to provide additional blood draws and questionnaires over a roughly 2-month period. Blood samples from the prospective study were shipped frozen or at room temperature prior to DNA extraction. V loses 0 bases of germline sequence and J loses 11 bases, and the interval between the two ends is 22 bases. The germline V gene encodes CDR1 MNHNS and CDR2 SASEGT. The CDR3 sequence holds 16 residues, the cysteine and phenylalanine included. Of all the DNA, just the CDR3 is kept, 48 bases in frame from base 1.

Findings and caveats that apply to the study as a whole: How much clinical and demographic metadata was included differed by source and by participant, and the metadata was provided uncurated.

Worth noting for this clone: What this receptor recognizes is not known. Qualities for individual bases were not recorded, and no much larger clone is one base off.

Sequencing input: PBMCs or T cells enriched from blood (not recorded which). The source is a woman between 18 and 29 years old with acute COVID-19. The chain links TRBV6-1 with TRBJ1-1; TRBD1 is possibly the D segment (6 matching bases). The CDR3 region reads CASSEAGSRGIKIAFF. The bases are TGTGCCAGCAGTGAAGCAGGAAGCAGGGGAATAAAAATTGCTTTCTTT.